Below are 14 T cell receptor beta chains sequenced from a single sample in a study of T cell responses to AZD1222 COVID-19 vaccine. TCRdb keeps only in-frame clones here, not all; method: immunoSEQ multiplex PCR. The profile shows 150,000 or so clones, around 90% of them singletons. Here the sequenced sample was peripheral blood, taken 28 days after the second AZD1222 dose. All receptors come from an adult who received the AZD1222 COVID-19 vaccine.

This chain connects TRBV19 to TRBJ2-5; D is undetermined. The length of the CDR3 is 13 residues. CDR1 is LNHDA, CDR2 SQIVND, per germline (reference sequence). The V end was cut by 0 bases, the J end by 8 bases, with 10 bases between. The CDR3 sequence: CASSIDRASTQYF. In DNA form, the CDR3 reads TGTGCCAGTAGTATAGATCGGGCTAGTACCCAGTACTTC.

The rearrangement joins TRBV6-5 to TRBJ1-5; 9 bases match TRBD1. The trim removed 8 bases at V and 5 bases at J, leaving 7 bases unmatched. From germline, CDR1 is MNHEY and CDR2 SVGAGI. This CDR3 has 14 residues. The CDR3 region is CASRDRVGDQPQHF. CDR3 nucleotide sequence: TGTGCCAGCCGGGACAGGGTGGGGGATCAGCCCCAGCATTTT.

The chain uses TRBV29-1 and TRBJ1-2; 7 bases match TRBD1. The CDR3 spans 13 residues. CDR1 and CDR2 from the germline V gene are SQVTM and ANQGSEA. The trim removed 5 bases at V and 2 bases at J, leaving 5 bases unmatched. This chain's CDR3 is CSVPKTGNYGYTF. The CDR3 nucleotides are TGCAGCGTTCCCAAGACAGGGAACTATGGCTACACCTTC.

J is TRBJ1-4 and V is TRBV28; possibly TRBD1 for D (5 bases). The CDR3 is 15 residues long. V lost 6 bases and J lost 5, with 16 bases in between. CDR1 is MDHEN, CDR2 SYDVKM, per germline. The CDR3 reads CASRMVPGRNEKLFF. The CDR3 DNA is TGTGCCAGCAGGATGGTTCCGGGACGGAATGAAAAACTGTTTTTT.

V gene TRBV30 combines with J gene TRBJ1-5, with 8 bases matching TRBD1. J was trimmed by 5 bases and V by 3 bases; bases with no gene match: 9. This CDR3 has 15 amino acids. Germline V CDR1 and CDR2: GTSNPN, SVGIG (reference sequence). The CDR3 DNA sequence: TGTGCCTGGAGCTCCATACAGGGGGAGGATCAGCCCCAGCATTTT. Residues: CAWSSIQGEDQPQHF.

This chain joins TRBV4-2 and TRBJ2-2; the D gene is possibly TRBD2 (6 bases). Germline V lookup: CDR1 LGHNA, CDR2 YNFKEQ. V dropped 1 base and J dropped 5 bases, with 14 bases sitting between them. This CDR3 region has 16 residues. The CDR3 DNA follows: TGTGCCAGCAGCCAAGGTGGGGGGAGAAGGACCGGGGAGCTGTTTTTT. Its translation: CASSQGGGRRTGELFF.

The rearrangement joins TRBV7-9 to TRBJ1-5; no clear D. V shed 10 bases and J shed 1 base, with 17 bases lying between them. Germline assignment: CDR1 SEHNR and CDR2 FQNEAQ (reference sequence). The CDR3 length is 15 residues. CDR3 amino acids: CATAGKDRSNQPQHF. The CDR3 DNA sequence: TGTGCCACCGCTGGAAAGGATAGGAGCAATCAGCCCCAGCATTTT. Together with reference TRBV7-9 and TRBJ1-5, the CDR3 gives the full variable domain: DTGVSQNPRHKITKRGQNVTFRCDPISEHNRLYWYRQTLGQGPEFLTYFQNEAQLEKSRLLSDRFSAERPKGSFSTLEIQRTEQGDSAMYLCATAGKDRSNQPQHFGDGTRLSIL.

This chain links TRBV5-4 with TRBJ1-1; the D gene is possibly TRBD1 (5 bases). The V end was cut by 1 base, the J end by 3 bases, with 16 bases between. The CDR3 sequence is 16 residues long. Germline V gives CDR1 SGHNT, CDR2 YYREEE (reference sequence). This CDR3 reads CASSLTRLGVYTEAFF. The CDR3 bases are TGTGCCAGCAGCTTGACACGCTTAGGGGTTTACACTGAAGCTTTCTTT.

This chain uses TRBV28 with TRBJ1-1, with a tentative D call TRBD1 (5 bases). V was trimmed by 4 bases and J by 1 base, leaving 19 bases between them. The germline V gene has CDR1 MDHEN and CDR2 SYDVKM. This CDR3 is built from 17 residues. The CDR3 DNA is TGTGCCAGCAGTTCGGCAGGGTGGGAGGTGGGGAACACTGAAGCTTTCTTT. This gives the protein CASSSAGWEVGNTEAFF.

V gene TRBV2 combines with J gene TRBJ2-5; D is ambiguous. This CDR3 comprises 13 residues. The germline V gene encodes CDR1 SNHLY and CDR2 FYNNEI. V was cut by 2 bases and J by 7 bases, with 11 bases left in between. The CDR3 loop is CASSEPPPGTQYF. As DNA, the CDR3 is TGTGCCAGCAGTGAACCGCCCCCAGGGACCCAGTACTTC.

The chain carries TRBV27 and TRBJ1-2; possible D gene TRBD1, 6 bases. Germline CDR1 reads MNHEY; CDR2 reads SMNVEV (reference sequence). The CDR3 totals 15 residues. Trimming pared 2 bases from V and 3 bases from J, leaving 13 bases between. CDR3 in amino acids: CASSLQQGRDYGYTF. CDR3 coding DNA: TGTGCCAGCAGTTTACAACAGGGACGGGACTATGGCTACACCTTC.

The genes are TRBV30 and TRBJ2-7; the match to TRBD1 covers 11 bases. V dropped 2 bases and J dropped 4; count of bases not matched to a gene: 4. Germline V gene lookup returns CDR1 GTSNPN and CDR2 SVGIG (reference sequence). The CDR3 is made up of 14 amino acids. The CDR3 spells CAWSWTGGYYEQYF. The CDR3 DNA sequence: TGTGCCTGGAGTTGGACAGGGGGCTATTACGAGCAGTACTTC.

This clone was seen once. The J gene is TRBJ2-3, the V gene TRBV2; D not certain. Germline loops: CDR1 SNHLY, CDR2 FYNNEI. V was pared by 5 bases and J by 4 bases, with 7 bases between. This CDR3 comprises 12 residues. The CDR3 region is CASSPDSDTQYF. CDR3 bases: TGTGCCAGCAGTCCCGACTCAGATACGCAGTATTTT.

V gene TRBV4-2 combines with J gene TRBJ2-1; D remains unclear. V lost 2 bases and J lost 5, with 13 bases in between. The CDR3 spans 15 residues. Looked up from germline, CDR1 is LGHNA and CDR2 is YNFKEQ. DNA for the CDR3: TGTGCCAGCAGCCAAAGCCGAGTCGCCGACAATGAGCAGTTCTTC. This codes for CASSQSRVADNEQFF.